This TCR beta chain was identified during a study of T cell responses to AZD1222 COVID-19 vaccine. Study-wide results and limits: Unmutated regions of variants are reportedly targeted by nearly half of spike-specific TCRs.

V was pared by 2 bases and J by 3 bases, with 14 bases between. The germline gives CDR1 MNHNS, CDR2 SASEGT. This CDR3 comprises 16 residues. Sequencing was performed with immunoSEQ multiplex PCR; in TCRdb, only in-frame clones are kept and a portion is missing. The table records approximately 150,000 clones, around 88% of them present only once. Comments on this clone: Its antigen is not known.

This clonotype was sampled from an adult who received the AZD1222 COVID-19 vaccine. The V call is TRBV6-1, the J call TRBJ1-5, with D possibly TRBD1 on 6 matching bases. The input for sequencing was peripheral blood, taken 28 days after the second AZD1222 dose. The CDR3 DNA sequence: TGTGCCAGCAGTGAACATCGACAGGCCGTCAATCAGCCCCAGCATTTT. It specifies CASSEHRQAVNQPQHF.